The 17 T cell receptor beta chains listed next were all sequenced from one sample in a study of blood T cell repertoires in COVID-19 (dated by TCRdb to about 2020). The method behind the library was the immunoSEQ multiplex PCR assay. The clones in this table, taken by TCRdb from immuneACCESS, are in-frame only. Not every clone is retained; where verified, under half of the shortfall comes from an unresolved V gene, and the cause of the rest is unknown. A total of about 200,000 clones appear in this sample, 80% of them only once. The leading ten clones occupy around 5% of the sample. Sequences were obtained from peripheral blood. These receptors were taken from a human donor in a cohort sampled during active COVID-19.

CDR3 protein: CASSQTGWHEQYF. Here the CDR3 DNA reads TGCGCCAGCAGCCAGACAGGGTGGCACGAGCAGTACTTC. V and J are TRBV4-3 and TRBJ2-7, with 7 bases matching TRBD1. V dropped 3 bases and J dropped 5; count of bases not matched to a gene: 4. The CDR3 contains 13 residues. The V gene's germline CDR1 is LGHNA and CDR2 YSLEER.

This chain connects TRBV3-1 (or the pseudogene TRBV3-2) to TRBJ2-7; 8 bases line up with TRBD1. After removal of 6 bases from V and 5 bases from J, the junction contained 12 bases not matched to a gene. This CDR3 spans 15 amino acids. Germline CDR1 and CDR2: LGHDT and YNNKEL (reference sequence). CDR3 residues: CASSRQGSRGHEQYF. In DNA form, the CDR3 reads TGTGCCAGCAGTCGACAGGGGTCCAGGGGCCACGAGCAGTACTTC.

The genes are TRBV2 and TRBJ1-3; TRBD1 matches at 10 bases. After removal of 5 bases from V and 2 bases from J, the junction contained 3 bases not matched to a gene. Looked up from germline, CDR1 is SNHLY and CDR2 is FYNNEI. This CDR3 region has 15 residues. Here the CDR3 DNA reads TGTGCCAGCAGTCCCGGGACAGGGGCTGGAAACACCATATATTTT. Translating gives CASSPGTGAGNTIYF.

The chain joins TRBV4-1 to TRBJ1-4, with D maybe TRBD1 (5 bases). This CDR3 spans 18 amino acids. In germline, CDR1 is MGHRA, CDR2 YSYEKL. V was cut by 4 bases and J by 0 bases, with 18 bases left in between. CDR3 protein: CASSRRDRSFATNEKLFF. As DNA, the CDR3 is TGCGCCAGCAGCCGACGAGACAGATCCTTTGCAACTAATGAAAAACTGTTTTTT.

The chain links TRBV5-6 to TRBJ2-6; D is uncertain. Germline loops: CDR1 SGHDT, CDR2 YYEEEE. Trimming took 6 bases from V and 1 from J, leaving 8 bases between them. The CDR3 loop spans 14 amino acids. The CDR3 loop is CASTPGSGANVLTF. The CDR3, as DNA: TGTGCCAGCACCCCGGGTTCTGGGGCCAACGTCCTGACTTTC.

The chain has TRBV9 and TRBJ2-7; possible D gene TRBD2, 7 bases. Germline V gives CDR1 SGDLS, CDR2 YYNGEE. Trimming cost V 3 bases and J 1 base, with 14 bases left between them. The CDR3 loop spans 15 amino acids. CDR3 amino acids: CASSAAAGQSYEQYF. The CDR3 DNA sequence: TGTGCCAGCAGCGCTGCAGCGGGACAATCCTACGAGCAGTACTTC.

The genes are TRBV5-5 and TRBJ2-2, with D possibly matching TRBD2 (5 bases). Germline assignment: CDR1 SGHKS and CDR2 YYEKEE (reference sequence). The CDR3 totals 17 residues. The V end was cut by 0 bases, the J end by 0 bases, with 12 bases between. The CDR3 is CASSLVLGSANTGELFF. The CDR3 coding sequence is TGTGCCAGCAGCTTGGTTTTAGGTAGCGCGAACACCGGGGAGCTGTTTTTT. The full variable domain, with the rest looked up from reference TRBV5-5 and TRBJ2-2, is DAGVTQSPTHLIKTRGQQVTLRCSPISGHKSVSWYQQVLGQGPQFIFQYYEKEERGRGNFPDRFSARQFPNYSSELNVNALLLGDSALYLCASSLVLGSANTGELFFGEGSRLTVL.

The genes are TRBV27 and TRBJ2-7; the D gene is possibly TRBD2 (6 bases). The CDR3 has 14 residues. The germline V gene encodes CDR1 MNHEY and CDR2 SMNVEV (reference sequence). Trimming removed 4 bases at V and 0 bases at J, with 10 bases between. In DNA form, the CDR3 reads TGTGCCAGCAGTTGGGCGGGGAGCTCCTACGAGCAGTACTTC. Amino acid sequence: CASSWAGSSYEQYF.

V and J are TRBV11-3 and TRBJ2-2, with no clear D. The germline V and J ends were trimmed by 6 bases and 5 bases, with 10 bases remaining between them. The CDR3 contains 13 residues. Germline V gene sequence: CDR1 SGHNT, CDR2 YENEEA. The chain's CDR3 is CASSEDRTGELFF. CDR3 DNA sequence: TGTGCCAGCAGTGAGGATCGGACCGGGGAGCTGTTTTTT.

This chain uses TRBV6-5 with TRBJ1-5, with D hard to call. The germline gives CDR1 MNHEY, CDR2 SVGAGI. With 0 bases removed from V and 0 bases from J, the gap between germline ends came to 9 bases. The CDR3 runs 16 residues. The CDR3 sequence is CASSYSRVSSNQPQHF. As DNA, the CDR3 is TGTGCCAGCAGTTACTCGAGGGTTAGTAGCAATCAGCCCCAGCATTTT.

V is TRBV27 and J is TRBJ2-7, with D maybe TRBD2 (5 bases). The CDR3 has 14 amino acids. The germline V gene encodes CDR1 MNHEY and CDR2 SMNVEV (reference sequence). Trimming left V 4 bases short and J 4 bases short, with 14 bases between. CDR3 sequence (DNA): TGTGCCAGCAGTTACGGACTCCCTCCTTACGAGCAGTACTTC. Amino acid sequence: CASSYGLPPYEQYF.

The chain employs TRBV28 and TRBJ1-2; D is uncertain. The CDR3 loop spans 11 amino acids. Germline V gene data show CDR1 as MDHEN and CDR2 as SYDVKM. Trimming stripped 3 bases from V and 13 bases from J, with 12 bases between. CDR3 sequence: CASSLRVSFTF. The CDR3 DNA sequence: TGTGCCAGCAGTTTGAGAGTTTCGTTCACCTTC.

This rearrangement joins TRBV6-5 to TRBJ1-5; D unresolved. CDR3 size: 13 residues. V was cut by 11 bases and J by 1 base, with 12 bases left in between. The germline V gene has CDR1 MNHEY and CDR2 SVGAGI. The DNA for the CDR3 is TGTGCCGGGTCAGCGGGGAGCAATCAGCCCCAGCATTTT. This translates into CAGSAGSNQPQHF.

The CDR3 reads CASSFPDTPNTEAFF. CDR3 DNA sequence: TGTGCCAGCTCATTTCCGGACACGCCGAACACTGAAGCTTTCTTT. This chain joins TRBV18 and TRBJ1-1; weak D call: TRBD1 (5 bases). V was shortened by 5 bases and J by 1 base, with 14 bases between the two germline ends. The CDR3 has 15 amino acids. Germline values: CDR1 KGHSH, CDR2 LQKENI.

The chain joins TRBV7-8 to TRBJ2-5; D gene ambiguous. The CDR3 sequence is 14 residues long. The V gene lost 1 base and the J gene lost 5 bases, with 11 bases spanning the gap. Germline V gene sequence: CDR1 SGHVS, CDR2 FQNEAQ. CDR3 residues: CASSLGGSAETQYF. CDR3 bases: TGTGCCAGCAGCTTAGGAGGATCTGCGGAGACCCAGTACTTC.

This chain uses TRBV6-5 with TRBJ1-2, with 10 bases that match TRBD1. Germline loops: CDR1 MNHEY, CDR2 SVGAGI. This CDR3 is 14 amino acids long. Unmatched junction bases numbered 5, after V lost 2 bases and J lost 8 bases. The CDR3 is CASSYRDRGNGYTF. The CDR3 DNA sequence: TGTGCCAGCAGTTACAGGGACAGGGGCAACGGCTACACCTTC.

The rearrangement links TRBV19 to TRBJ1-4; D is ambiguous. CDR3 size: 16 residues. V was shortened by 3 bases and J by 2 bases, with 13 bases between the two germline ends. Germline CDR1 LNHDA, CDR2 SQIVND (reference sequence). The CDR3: CASSIGGRLTNEKLFF. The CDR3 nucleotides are TGTGCCAGTAGTATTGGAGGGAGGCTTACTAATGAAAAACTGTTTTTT.